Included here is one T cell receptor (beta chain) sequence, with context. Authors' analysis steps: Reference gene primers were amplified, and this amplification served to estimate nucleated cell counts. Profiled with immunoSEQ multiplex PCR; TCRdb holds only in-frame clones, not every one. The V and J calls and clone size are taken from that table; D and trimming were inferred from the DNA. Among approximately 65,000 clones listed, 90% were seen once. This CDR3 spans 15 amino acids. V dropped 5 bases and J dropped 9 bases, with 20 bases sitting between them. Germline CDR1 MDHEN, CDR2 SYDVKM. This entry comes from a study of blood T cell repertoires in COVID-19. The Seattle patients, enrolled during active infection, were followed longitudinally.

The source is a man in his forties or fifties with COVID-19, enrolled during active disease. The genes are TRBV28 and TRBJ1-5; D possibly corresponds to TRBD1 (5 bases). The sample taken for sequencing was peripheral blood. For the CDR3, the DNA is TGTGCCAGCAGTGCGCGGGACCTCACCGAACGGCCCCAGCATTTT. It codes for CASSARDLTERPQHF.